These T cell receptor beta chains were read from a single sample in a study of blood T cell repertoires in COVID-19. Repertoires were generated with immunoSEQ multiplex PCR, while TCRdb's copy carries only in-frame clones and drops some. The sample has 65,000 to 80,000 clones, around 90% seen once. The material sequenced was peripheral blood. These receptors were taken from a man aged 50 to 60 with active COVID-19. Both conserved end residues are trimmed from each CDR3.

j_call v_call cdr3_aa
TRBJ2-5 TRBV5-1 ASSLGTSGIHETQY
TRBJ1-2 TRBV6-5 ASRVEGGTGYT
TRBJ2-5 TRBV7-9 ASSLAVGGLADTAQY
TRBJ2-1 TRBV7-2 ASSPSGGGGMKQF
TRBJ2-5 TRBV4-2 ASSQEWVAGGETQY
TRBJ1-6 TRBV9 ASSVYEGHNSPLH
TRBJ2-2 TRBV15 ATRARQGGMNTGELF
TRBJ1-5 TRBV28 ASRGGQPQH
TRBJ1-1 TRBV5-4 ASKGRGGGYGRNTEAF
TRBJ2-1 TRBV18 ASSPGAVGSHEQF
TRBJ2-7 TRBV10-3 AISDTGQQAYEQY
TRBJ2-7 TRBV7-8 ASSSSRDRGEQY
TRBJ2-2 TRBV27 ASSLAGDRELF
TRBJ2-1 TRBV5-1 ASSLVGLADNEQF
TRBJ2-1 TRBV25-1 ASSESGRAGNEQF
TRBJ2-6 TRBV4-2 ASSQGQVTISGANVLT
TRBJ2-7 TRBV6-5 ASTQTGTDYEQY
TRBJ1-5 TRBV6-1 ASSEWGQGAGQPQH
TRBJ2-7 TRBV19 ASSISGTSGSFYEQY
TRBJ2-7 TRBV27 ASSFSSSYEQY
TRBJ2-2 TRBV12-3/TRBV12-4 ARGRVAGELF
TRBJ1-2 TRBV10-2 ASSEGANGYGYT
TRBJ2-5 TRBV5-5 ASRVRVGTGYQETQY
TRBJ1-6 TRBV3-1/TRBV3-2 ASSPQTGGSSPLH
TRBJ1-1 TRBV11-2 ASSSLGGQGRTEAF
TRBJ2-5 TRBV19 ASSTNSGYYQETQY
TRBJ2-5 TRBV5-6 ASSPKTVTQETQY
TRBJ1-3 TRBV5-1 ASSLGDKGNTIY
TRBJ2-1 TRBV28 ASIAGGPGEQF
TRBJ1-3 TRBV2 ASSVVRENTIY
TRBJ2-5 TRBV19 ATRRGLSGVETQY
TRBJ1-5 TRBV30 AWSLYSNQPQH
TRBJ2-1 TRBV6-6 ASRLAGSYNEQF
TRBJ2-2 TRBV6-4 ASRTGGEAGELF
TRBJ1-1 TRBV30 AWSVMGTGEAF
TRBJ2-5 TRBV2 ASRRMGQGRGETQY
TRBJ2-2 TRBV5-1 ASSLGRQAPGTGELF
TRBJ2-5 TRBV6-6 ASSRVSVRETQY
TRBJ2-5 TRBV28 ASSTDREETQY
TRBJ2-5 TRBV24-1 ATSHRSELQETQY
TRBJ2-5 TRBV13 ASSMGGRGETQY
TRBJ1-1 TRBV10-3 AARTGIMNTEAF
TRBJ1-2 TRBV3-1/TRBV3-2 ASSKGQPYGYT
TRBJ1-1 TRBV5-1 ASSLGQGITEAF
TRBJ1-4 TRBV6-5 ASSLTGTISEKLF
TRBJ2-1 TRBV7-2 ASSLSSGSLNEQF
TRBJ2-1 TRBV29-1 SAALGSESEQF
TRBJ2-4 TRBV28 ASSQGAWDIQY
TRBJ2-4 TRBV28 ASRGTGAAIQY
TRBJ2-5 TRBV6-5 ASSPVNRGEAQY
TRBJ1-1 TRBV2 ASSVGGNTEAF
TRBJ1-1 TRBV7-9 ASSPRTGGNTEAF